The table lists the clone carrying this T cell receptor (beta chain) with a few counts. Its antigen is still unknown. The assay was immunoSEQ multiplex PCR, and TCRdb's table has in-frame clones only and misses some. The sample has fewer than 35,000 clones; around 90% are singletons. This entry belongs to a study of T cells in localized non-small cell lung cancer. General observations from the study: Uninvolved adjacent lung showed higher T cell clonality than tumor.

The CDR3 contains 12 residues. Germline V CDR1 and CDR2: SGHKS, YYEKEE (reference sequence). Trimming stripped 3 bases from V and 7 bases from J, with 8 bases between. The sequence was collected from a man aged 40-75 years with stage I lung adenocarcinoma. V usage is TRBV5-5 and J usage is TRBJ1-5; D might be TRBD1 (5 bases). This material consisted of peripheral blood, taken before any cancer treatment. The CDR3 is CASSSGTQPQHF. CDR3 DNA: TGTGCCAGCAGCTCTGGGACCCAGCCCCAGCATTTT.